These 7 T cell receptor beta chains were all obtained from the same sample, sequenced in a study of glioma-infiltrating T cells. TCR alpha and beta CDR3 regions were amplified from RNA using iRepertoire nested multiplex PCR. TCRdb passed the multiplex PCR reads through MiXCR, listing each CDR3 protein once. Among about 93,000 distinct CDR3 sequences listed, 35% to 45% were seen once. Sequenced material: glioma tissue, nonneoplastic brain tissue, or PBMCs (not recorded which). The receptors originated from a human donor with low-grade glioma or glioblastoma, undergoing nonglioma brain surgery, or in good health (not recorded which).

This chain uses TRBV6-5 with TRBJ2-1; 7 positions agree with TRBD1. The V gene end was trimmed by 5 bases and the J gene end by 6 bases; junction bases not matched to a gene: 10. Germline assignment: CDR1 MNHEY and CDR2 SVGAGI. The CDR3 loop spans 15 amino acids. The chain's CDR3 is CASSTGTDSANEQFF. The CDR3 DNA is TGTGCCAGCAGTACCGGGACAGATAGTGCCAATGAGCAGTTCTTC.

In this sample, this clonotype turned up many times. The chain couples TRBV27 to TRBJ2-7; perhaps TRBD1 as D (6 bases). The germline V gene has CDR1 MNHEY and CDR2 SMNVEV (reference sequence). The V gene lost 8 bases and the J gene lost 2 bases, with 16 bases spanning the gap. The CDR3 loop spans 14 amino acids. The CDR3 DNA reads TGTGCCAGCCAGGGGTCCGGTCGCACCTACGAGCAGTACTTC. It encodes CASQGSGRTYEQYF.

This clonotype has at least ten counts. V and J are TRBV6-2 or TRBV6-3 and TRBJ2-5, with TRBD2 identical over 9 bases. The germline gives CDR1 MNHEY, CDR2 SVGEGT. The ends lost 5 bases at V and 4 bases at J; junction bases unmatched: 2. CDR3 size: 13 residues. CDR3 DNA sequence: TGTGCCAGCAGTAAACTAGCGGGAGAGACCCAGTACTTC. Its translation is CASSKLAGETQYF.

Comments on this clonotype: An end of the junction differs from the germline gene, which may be a read error. V gene TRBV6-5 combines with J gene TRBJ1-6, with D uncertain. There are 16 residues in the CDR3. From germline, CDR1 is MNHEY and CDR2 SVGAGI. CDR3 sequence reads: CASSYSSGFCNPPLHF. The CDR3 DNA reads TGTGCCAGCAGTTACTCATCCGGATTCTGTAATCCACCCCTCCACTTT.

Ten or more counts support this clonotype. This sequence joins TRBV20-1 and TRBJ2-5, with 7 bases aligning to TRBD2. The CDR3 extends over 14 amino acids. Germline CDR1 DFQATT, CDR2 SNEGSKA (reference sequence). The J segment lost 3 bases and the V segment lost 4 bases, leaving 8 bases of the junction unmatched. In DNA form, the CDR3 reads TGCAGTGCTACCGCCCCAAGCGGGGAAGAGACCCAGTACTTC. Translating gives CSATAPSGEETQYF.

This clonotype was seen at least ten times. The rearrangement uses TRBV2 and TRBJ2-3; D gene uncertain. This CDR3 comprises 14 residues. V lost 3 bases, J lost 6 bases, and 13 bases lay in between. CDR1 is SNHLY and CDR2 is FYNNEI in the germline V gene. CDR3 sequence: CASSDLELWDTQYF. For the CDR3, the DNA is TGTGCCAGCAGTGACCTAGAGTTGTGGGATACGCAGTATTTT.

Only a few counts were recorded for this clonotype. A much larger clone differs from this one at a single base, so this may be a read error. V usage is TRBV7-2 and J usage is TRBJ2-4; D possibly corresponds to TRBD2 (6 bases). Germline V gene lookup returns CDR1 SGHTA and CDR2 FQGNSA. Trimming removed 1 base at V and 6 bases at J, with 10 bases between. This CDR3 has 14 residues. CDR3 residues: CASSLGGSGNIQYF. The CDR3, as DNA: TGTGCCAGCAGCTTAGGGGGTAGCGGAAACATTCAGTACTTC.